One and the same sample provided the 12 T cell receptor beta chains below, sequenced in a study of OX40 agonist ivuxolimab in advanced cancers. Sequencing used immunoSEQ multiplex PCR; TCRdb keeps in-frame clones, though not all of them. Among around 29,000 clones listed, approximately 86% were seen once. Sequencing was performed on CD4+ or CD8+ T cells sorted from blood, taken in a trial of the OX40 agonist ivuxolimab. The source of these receptors is an adult with an advanced solid tumor such as melanoma, head and neck, liver or kidney cancer.

V gene TRBV7-9 combines with J gene TRBJ2-5; D call uncertain. The CDR3 covers 13 residues. Germline V gene data show CDR1 as SEHNR and CDR2 as FQNEAQ (reference sequence). The V gene lost 3 bases and the J gene lost 5 bases, with 10 bases spanning the gap. Here the CDR3 DNA reads TGTGCCAGCAGCTTTACAGCTCAGGAGACCCAGTACTTC. This gives the protein CASSFTAQETQYF.

The chain carries TRBV4-1 and TRBJ2-1; D may be TRBD1 or TRBD2 (5 bases each). V lost 1 base, J lost 12 bases, and 19 bases lay in between. The length of the CDR3 is 15 residues. Germline V gene data show CDR1 as MGHRA and CDR2 as YSYEKL. The CDR3 coding sequence is TGCGCCAGCAGCCAAGGAAGGGGAGAAGCACGTGGGCAGTTCTTC. Protein product: CASSQGRGEARGQFF.

This chain uses TRBV4-1 with TRBJ2-3; D remains unclear. Per the germline V gene, CDR1 is MGHRA and CDR2 is YSYEKL. V lost 3 bases and J lost 6, with 4 bases in between. The CDR3 spans 11 residues. The CDR3 DNA is TGCGCCAGCAGCCAGTCTGATACGCAGTATTTT. As protein: CASSQSDTQYF.

The CDR3 region is CASSLADSQETQYF. The CDR3 nucleotides read TGTGCCAGCAGCTTAGCAGACAGTCAAGAGACCCAGTACTTC. The rearrangement joins TRBV7-9 to TRBJ2-5, with D possibly being TRBD1 (5 bases). This CDR3 contains 14 residues. The V gene lost 0 bases and the J gene lost 2 bases, with 7 bases spanning the gap. Germline CDR1 is SEHNR and CDR2 is FQNEAQ (reference sequence).

The rearrangement joins TRBV25-1 to TRBJ2-2; D perhaps matches TRBD1 (5 bases). The V end was cut by 3 bases, the J end by 0 bases, with 11 bases between. Germline CDR1 is MGHDK and CDR2 is SYGVNS. CDR3 length: 16 residues. DNA of the CDR3: TGTGCCAGCAGTGATCGAAGGGGTCCGAACACCGGGGAGCTGTTTTTT. Residues: CASSDRRGPNTGELFF.

The chain joins TRBV11-3 to TRBJ2-2, with D uncertain. The germline gives CDR1 SGHNT, CDR2 YENEEA. The CDR3 loop spans 12 amino acids. Trimming removed 7 bases at V and 3 bases at J, with 6 bases between. CDR3 loop: CASNQDTGELFF. The CDR3 nucleotides read TGTGCCAGCAACCAAGACACCGGGGAGCTGTTTTTT.

This clone was picked up one time. The chain combines TRBV27 with TRBJ2-5; no reliable D call. The CDR3 runs 15 residues. Germline CDR1 is MNHEY and CDR2 is SMNVEV (reference sequence). Trimming took off 2 bases at V and 3 bases at J, with 13 bases between the two ends. CDR3 loop: CASSLDVQRKETQYF. The CDR3 nucleotides are TGTGCCAGCAGTTTAGACGTACAGAGAAAAGAGACCCAGTACTTC.

The chain recombines TRBV6-6 with TRBJ2-7; the match to TRBD1 covers 9 bases. The junction had 7 bases not matched to a gene; V was cut back by 2 bases and J by 5 bases. The CDR3 is made up of 15 amino acids. CDR1 is MNHNY and CDR2 is SVGAGI in the germline V gene (reference sequence). CDR3 bases: TGTGCCAGCAGTTACGCCGGGACAGGGCTCCACGAGCAGTACTTC. Translated, it gives CASSYAGTGLHEQYF.

With regard to this clone: This may arise from a read error, as a much more abundant clone is one base away. The same CDR3 arises from other DNA sequences in this sample as well. This chain joins TRBV11-2 and TRBJ2-7; D remains ambiguous. The V gene's germline CDR1 is SGHAT and CDR2 FQNNGV. The CDR3 sequence is 11 residues long. V was clipped by 6 bases and J by 6 bases, with 9 bases between them. CDR3 sequence reads: CASSLNGEQYF. CDR3 in DNA: TGTGCCAGCAGTTTAAACGGCGAGCAGTACTTC.

About this clone itself: A junction end diverges from the germline sequence, so it may reflect a read error. V and J are TRBV29-1 and TRBJ2-3; a possible D gene is TRBD1 (5 bases). The germline gives CDR1 SQVTM, CDR2 ANQGSEA. This CDR3 is built from 13 residues. CDR3 in DNA: TGCAGCGTGGAAGTAGGGGCAGAAGATACGCAGTATTTT. Its protein is CSVEVGAEDTQYF.

This CDR3 reads CASSLGTNTYEQYF. DNA for the CDR3: TGTGCCAGCAGCTTAGGGACAAACACCTACGAGCAGTACTTC. The V and J genes are TRBV5-4 and TRBJ2-7, with a weak D call TRBD1 (6 bases). There are 14 residues in the CDR3. CDR1 and CDR2 from the germline V gene are SGHNT and YYREEE (reference sequence). Trimming pared 2 bases from V and 2 bases from J, leaving 11 bases between.

The rearrangement uses TRBV4-1 and TRBJ2-1; 9 nucleotides align to TRBD2. Losses at the gene ends were 1 base for V and 5 bases for J; bases not matched to a gene: 9. The CDR3 runs 17 residues. CDR1 and CDR2 from the germline V gene are MGHRA and YSYEKL. DNA of the CDR3: TGCGCCAGCAGCCAAGGCCCTCGACTAGCGGCAAACAATGAGCAGTTCTTC. Translating it yields CASSQGPRLAANNEQFF.